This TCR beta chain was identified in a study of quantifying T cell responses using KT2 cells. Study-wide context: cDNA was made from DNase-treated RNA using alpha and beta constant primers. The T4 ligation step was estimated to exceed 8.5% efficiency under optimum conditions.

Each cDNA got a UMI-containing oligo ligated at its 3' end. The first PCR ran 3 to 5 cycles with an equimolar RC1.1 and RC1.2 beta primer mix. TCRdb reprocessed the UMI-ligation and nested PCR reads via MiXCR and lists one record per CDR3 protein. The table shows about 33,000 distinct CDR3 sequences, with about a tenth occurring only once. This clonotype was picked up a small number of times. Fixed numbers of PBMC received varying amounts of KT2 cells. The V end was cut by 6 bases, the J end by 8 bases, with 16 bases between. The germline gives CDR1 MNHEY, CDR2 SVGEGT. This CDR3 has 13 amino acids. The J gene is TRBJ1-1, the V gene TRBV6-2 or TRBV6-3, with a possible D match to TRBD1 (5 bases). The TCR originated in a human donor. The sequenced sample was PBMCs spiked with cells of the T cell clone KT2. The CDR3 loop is CASRAATGTEAFF. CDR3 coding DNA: TGTGCCAGCAGGGCCGCTACAGGAACCGAAGCTTTCTTT.